What follows describes a single T cell receptor (beta chain). Its target is unknown. CDR1 is MGHRA, CDR2 YSYEKL, per germline. V gave up 0 bases and J gave up 10 bases; unmatched junction bases: 9. There are 15 residues in the CDR3. The data were taken from a study of T cell repertoires in cytomegalovirus infection. TCRdb reanalysed the reads using MiXCR and keeps one entry per CDR3 protein. The table includes about 900,000 distinct CDR3 sequences, more than 25% detected once. Notes on the study in general: Carriage of CMV together with the relevant HLA was identifiable through cumulative public TCR beta family frequency. Ex vivo, HLA-C-restricted CMV-specific TCR beta clonotypes prevailed over the rest of the response.

The chain carries TRBV4-1 and TRBJ1-3, with 7 nucleotides matching TRBD1. This specimen was cultured CD8+ T cells from PBMCs, taken from culture after CMV antigen stimulation. This clonotype was sampled from a human donor in good health (CMV status not recorded). Some clones in this sample may be carry-over from other donors' samples. The CDR3 sequence is CASSQDDRVMETIYF. CDR3 in DNA: TGCGCCAGCAGCCAAGATGACAGGGTTATGGAAACCATATATTTT.